This TCR beta chain came from a study of shared T cell receptors in the human thymus. The protocol was immunoSEQ multiplex PCR, while the TCRdb copy is restricted to in-frame clones and leaves out a portion. In the table there are 600,000 to 900,000 clones, approximately 85% of which are singletons. This CDR3 region has 14 residues. Germline V CDR1 and CDR2: ENHRY, SYGVKD. The V end was cut by 2 bases, the J end by 5 bases, with 12 bases between. This sample also belongs to another study, concerning human thymus T cells.

Sequenced sample: thymocytes. The chain combines TRBV10-3 with TRBJ1-1, with D tentatively TRBD1 (6 bases). The origin of this receptor is a girl less than two years old with a congenital heart defect. This chain's CDR3 is CAISEQGRGTEAFF. CDR3 bases: TGTGCCATCAGTGAGCAGGGCAGGGGAACTGAAGCTTTCTTT.